Presented here are 24 T cell receptor beta chains from one specimen sequenced in a study of identical twins. MiXCR, run by TCRdb on the 5' RACE reads, gives a single entry per CDR3 protein. This sample has 1.5 million to 2 million distinct CDR3 sequences, with 32% found just once. The sequencing sample was made of cord blood. All receptors derive from a newborn girl in good health.

This chain uses TRBV12-3 or TRBV12-4 with TRBJ2-1; 8 positions agree with TRBD2. The CDR3 loop spans 16 amino acids. Losses at the gene ends were 6 bases for V and 5 bases for J; bases not matched to a gene: 12. The CDR3 DNA follows: TGTGCCAGCAGGAATAGGAAGCGGGGGAGGGACAATGAGCAGTTCTTC. This gives the protein CASRNRKRGRDNEQFF.

This clonotype was found a few times. The chain recombines TRBV16 with TRBJ1-1; possible D gene TRBD1, 5 bases. V was shortened by 4 bases and J by 7 bases, with 19 bases between the two germline ends. Germline V gene sequence: CDR1 KGHSY, CDR2 FQNENV. The CDR3 extends over 15 amino acids. CDR3 nucleotide sequence: TGTGCCAGCAGCCGCAAAGGACACCAGTTGGGTGAAGCTTTCTTT. Amino acids: CASSRKGHQLGEAFF.

The chain is built from TRBV20-1 and TRBJ1-1, with D hard to call. Germline V gene data show CDR1 as DFQATT and CDR2 as SNEGSKA (reference sequence). This CDR3 region has 13 residues. V was shortened by 3 bases and J by 2 bases, with 10 bases between the two germline ends. As DNA, the CDR3 is TGCAGTGCTAGTCCCTTTCTCAACACTGAAGCTTTCTTT. It codes for CSASPFLNTEAFF.

V is TRBV11-2 and J is TRBJ2-1; D unclear. Germline assignment: CDR1 SGHAT and CDR2 FQNNGV. V lost 3 bases, J lost 10 bases, and 16 bases lay in between. The CDR3 contains 14 residues. The CDR3 bases are TGTGCCAGCAGCTTCGCCATGAGCTCCTACGAGCAGTTCTTC. Protein sequence: CASSFAMSSYEQFF.

V gene TRBV25-1 combines with J gene TRBJ2-3, with 7 bases lining up with TRBD1. V lost 5 bases and J lost 0; bases outside the gene matches: 11. Germline loops: CDR1 MGHDK, CDR2 SYGVNS. The CDR3 runs to 17 residues. The CDR3 DNA sequence: TGTGCCAGCAGTCACACCTTGGGACAGCCAAGCACAGATACGCAGTATTTT. This encodes CASSHTLGQPSTDTQYF. Full variable domain (missing parts from reference TRBV25-1 and TRBJ2-3): EADIYQTPRYLVIGTGKKITLECSQTMGHDKMYWYQQDPGMELHLIHYSYGVNSTEKGDLSSESTVSRIRTEHFPLTLESARPSHTSQYLCASSHTLGQPSTDTQYFGPGTRLTVL.

This clonotype was counted only a few times. The chain carries TRBV20-1 and TRBJ1-5; D is unresolved. Germline lookup yields CDR1 DFQATT and CDR2 SNEGSKA (reference sequence). V was shortened by 0 bases and J by 4 bases, with 13 bases between the two germline ends. This CDR3 comprises 15 residues. CDR3 residues: CSARDEGWWNQPQHF. The CDR3 bases are TGCAGTGCTAGAGATGAGGGTTGGTGGAATCAGCCCCAGCATTTT.

The chain joins TRBV7-9 to TRBJ1-5; D perhaps matches TRBD1 (5 bases). The CDR3 has 14 amino acids. Trimming took off 3 bases at V and 3 bases at J, with 9 bases between the two ends. CDR1 SEHNR and CDR2 FQNEAQ come from the germline V gene (reference sequence). DNA for the CDR3: TGTGCCAGCAGCTTCATAGGGGTCAATCAGCCCCAGCATTTT. Amino acid sequence: CASSFIGVNQPQHF.

This clonotype was counted at least ten times. V gene TRBV2 combines with J gene TRBJ1-5; the match to TRBD1 covers 8 bases. V trimming: 6 bases; J trimming: 2 bases; junction bases outside the gene matches: 0. The CDR3 runs to 13 residues. Germline lookup yields CDR1 SNHLY and CDR2 FYNNEI. CDR3 bases: TGTGCCAGCAGGGGACAGGGCAATCAGCCCCAGCATTTT. This codes for CASRGQGNQPQHF.

There are a few counts of this clonotype. The V call is TRBV5-1, the J call TRBJ2-7, with D maybe TRBD1 (6 bases). Germline lookup yields CDR1 SGHRS and CDR2 YFSETQ. The CDR3 sequence is 14 residues long. Trimming cost V 1 base and J 4 bases, with 12 bases left between them. CDR3 in amino acids: CASSLTGWGYEQYF. The CDR3 region has the DNA TGCGCCAGCAGCTTGACAGGGTGGGGTTACGAGCAGTACTTC.

The chain joins TRBV29-1 to TRBJ2-3, with TRBD2 matching 9 bases. Germline V gene sequence: CDR1 SQVTM, CDR2 ANQGSEA. V was clipped by 2 bases and J by 10 bases; unmatched bases: 16. The CDR3 has 16 residues. CDR3 region: CSVELVAGTSPLSQYF. The CDR3 nucleotides read TGCAGCGTTGAACTCGTGGCCGGGACTAGCCCCCTTTCGCAGTATTTT.

This chain uses TRBV6-6 with TRBJ1-1; maybe TRBD1 (5 bases). The CDR3 has 14 amino acids. Germline CDR1 is MNHNY and CDR2 is SVGAGI (reference sequence). The V gene lost 2 bases and the J gene lost 8 bases, with 15 bases spanning the gap. This CDR3 reads CASSYEGVGIEAFF. Here the CDR3 DNA reads TGTGCCAGCAGTTACGAAGGGGTGGGCATAGAAGCTTTCTTT.

Notes on this clonotype: An end of the junction differs from the germline gene, which may be a read error. The genes are TRBV19 and TRBJ2-1; D is ambiguous. The CDR3 consists of 11 residues. Germline V gene data show CDR1 as LNHDA and CDR2 as SQIVND (reference sequence). CDR3 sequence (DNA): TGTGCCAGTAGCCGGTACAATGAGCGGTTCTTC. Translation: CASSRYNERFF.

V gene TRBV4-1 combines with J gene TRBJ2-7, with D perhaps matching TRBD1 or TRBD2 (5 bases each). V was trimmed by 3 bases and J by 4 bases, leaving 28 bases between them. This CDR3 has 19 amino acids. In germline, CDR1 is MGHRA, CDR2 YSYEKL. The DNA of the CDR3 is TGCGCCAGCAGCCAGCAGCCAATTCCGGGGACCGATCGTTTGTACGAGCAGTACTTC. Protein: CASSQQPIPGTDRLYEQYF.

V gene TRBV28 combines with J gene TRBJ2-7, with 7 nucleotides matching TRBD1. Trimming at V came to 3 bases and at J to 1 base, leaving 12 bases not matched to a gene. This CDR3 contains 17 residues. Germline CDR1 is MDHEN and CDR2 is SYDVKM. The CDR3 protein is CASSFGPGQVGSYEQYF. DNA of the CDR3: TGTGCCAGCAGTTTTGGCCCCGGACAGGTTGGTTCCTACGAGCAGTACTTC.

CDR3 sequence (DNA): TGTGCCAGCCTCCCCGAGGGACGGATCAATGAGCAGTTCTTC. It is translated as CASLPEGRINEQFF. The chain employs TRBV28 and TRBJ2-1; possibly TRBD1 or TRBD2 for D (5 bases each). Germline CDR1 reads MDHEN; CDR2 reads SYDVKM. The CDR3 length is 14 residues. Between the trimmed V and J ends, which lost 8 bases and 6 bases, there was a span of 17 bases.

This chain links TRBV20-1 with TRBJ1-5, with D tentatively TRBD1 (5 bases). This CDR3 has 15 residues. Germline V gene lookup returns CDR1 DFQATT and CDR2 SNEGSKA (reference sequence). V was clipped by 1 base and J by 6 bases, with 16 bases between them. The CDR3 here is CSARVAGSASQPQHF. CDR3 coding DNA: TGCAGTGCTAGAGTGGCAGGGTCGGCGAGTCAGCCCCAGCATTTT.

Regarding this clonotype: A much larger clonotype is one base distant, so this may be a read error. The genes are TRBV5-1 and TRBJ2-5; TRBD1 matches 8 bases. Germline V lookup: CDR1 SGHRS, CDR2 YFSETQ. Trimming at V came to 1 base and at J to 3 bases, leaving 2 bases not matched to a gene. The CDR3 sequence is 14 residues long. As DNA, the CDR3 is TGCGCCAGCAGCTTGTACAGGGGGGAAGAGACCCAGTACTTC. It translates to CASSLYRGEETQYF.

The chain has TRBV18 and TRBJ1-6; D remains unclear. V was cut by 1 base and J by 7 bases, with 8 bases left in between. The CDR3 totals 14 residues. Per germline, CDR1 KGHSH and CDR2 LQKENI. CDR3 in amino acids: CASSPQEVNSPLHF. CDR3 sequence (DNA): TGTGCCAGCTCACCACAGGAAGTAAATTCACCCCTCCACTTT.

This clonotype has more than one count but fewer than ten. V is TRBV7-8 and J is TRBJ2-1; tentatively, D is TRBD1 or TRBD2 (5 bases each). V was clipped by 5 bases and J by 3 bases, with 17 bases between them. Germline-derived CDR1 and CDR2 are SGHVS and FQNEAQ. This CDR3 is 16 amino acids long. The DNA of the CDR3 is TGTGCCAGCAGCCCCCCGGGATCAGGGTTCTACAATGAGCAGTTCTTC. It codes for CASSPPGSGFYNEQFF.

The rearrangement uses TRBV20-1 and TRBJ1-5; TRBD1 is a possible D gene (5 bases). V lost 4 bases, J lost 4 bases, and 11 bases lay in between. Looked up from germline, CDR1 is DFQATT and CDR2 is SNEGSKA (reference sequence). The CDR3 is 13 amino acids. Written as DNA, the CDR3 is TGCAGTGCTATGGGGCAGATAAATCAGCCCCAGCATTTT. It specifies CSAMGQINQPQHF.

The chain uses TRBV20-1 and TRBJ1-1; 9 bases agree with TRBD1. The germline CDR1 and CDR2 sequences are DFQATT and SNEGSKA (reference sequence). Trimming took 7 bases from V and 5 from J; bases not matched to a gene: 8. The length of the CDR3 is 13 residues. CDR3 sequence reads: CSVRDREGTEAFF. CDR3 in DNA: TGCAGTGTCCGGGACAGGGAGGGAACTGAAGCTTTCTTT.

This clonotype was detected once. The rearrangement links TRBV20-1 to TRBJ2-1, with TRBD2 identical over 12 bases. The J call is in doubt because the DNA end fits TRBJ2-7 better. CDR1 and CDR2 (germline): DFQATT, SNEGSKA (reference sequence). The length of the CDR3 is 16 residues. CDR3 DNA: TGCAGTGCTAGAGATTCTAGCGGGGGGGCCTACAATGAGCAGTACTTC. This codes for CSARDSSGGAYNEQYF.

This clonotype was recorded a few times. The CDR3 DNA reads as TGTGCCACCAGTGATACGGGACAGGGCAACATTCAGTACTTC. Translated: CATSDTGQGNIQYF. The chain is built from TRBV24-1 and TRBJ2-7; TRBD1 agrees at 9 bases. The better agreement between TRBJ2-4 and the DNA end casts doubt on the J call. Germline V CDR1 and CDR2: KGHDR, SFDVKD. The CDR3 sequence is 14 residues long.

This chain connects TRBV20-1 to TRBJ1-2, with TRBD1 matching over 10 bases. Per the germline V gene, CDR1 is DFQATT and CDR2 is SNEGSKA (reference sequence). V gave up 1 base and J gave up 4 bases; unmatched junction bases: 6. This CDR3 is 15 amino acids long. The CDR3 protein is CSARALDRGTYGYTF. As DNA, the CDR3 is TGCAGTGCTAGAGCCTTGGACAGGGGGACCTATGGCTACACCTTC.